This T cell receptor (beta chain) was sequenced during a study of OX40 agonist ivuxolimab in advanced cancers. Across the whole study: Age averaged around 60 years (range roughly 23 to 85), and 70% to 85% were male. Study conclusions and caveats: Relative to CD4+, CD8+ T cells held more expanded clones on average.

Points on this clone: Its antigen is currently unknown.

The germline V gene encodes CDR1 MGHRA and CDR2 YSYEKL. Unmatched junction bases numbered 3, after V lost 3 bases and J lost 0 bases. This CDR3 has 16 amino acids. Produced via immunoSEQ multiplex PCR; TCRdb's table is partial and in-frame only. The sample includes about 37,000 clones, 87% of them seen just once. Sampling times: baseline, cycle 4 day 1, cycle 7 day 1. This chain uses TRBV4-1 with TRBJ1-3; 9 bases fit TRBD1. The receptor's source is an adult with an advanced solid tumor such as melanoma, head and neck, liver or kidney cancer. Sample: CD4+ or CD8+ T cells sorted from blood, taken in a trial of the OX40 agonist ivuxolimab. CDR3 coding DNA: TGCGCCAGCAGCCAGGGACAGGGAAGCTCTGGAAACACCATATATTTT. Protein sequence: CASSQGQGSSGNTIYF.